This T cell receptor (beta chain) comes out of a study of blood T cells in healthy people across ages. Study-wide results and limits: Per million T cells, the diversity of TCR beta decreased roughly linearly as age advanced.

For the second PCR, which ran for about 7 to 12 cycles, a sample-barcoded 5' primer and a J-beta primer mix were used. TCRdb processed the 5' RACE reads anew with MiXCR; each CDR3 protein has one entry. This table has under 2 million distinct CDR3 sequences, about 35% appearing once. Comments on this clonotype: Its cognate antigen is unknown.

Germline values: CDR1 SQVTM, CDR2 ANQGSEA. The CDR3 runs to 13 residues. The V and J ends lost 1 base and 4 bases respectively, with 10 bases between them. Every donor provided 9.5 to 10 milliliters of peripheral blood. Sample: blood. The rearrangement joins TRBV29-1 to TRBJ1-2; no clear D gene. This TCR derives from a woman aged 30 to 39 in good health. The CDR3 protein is CSVEAGEGYGYTF. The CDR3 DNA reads TGCAGCGTTGAAGCGGGAGAGGGCTATGGCTACACCTTC. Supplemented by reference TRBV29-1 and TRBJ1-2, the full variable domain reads SAVISQKPSRDICQRGTSLTIQCQVDSQVTMMFWYRQQPGQSLTLIATANQGSEATYESGFVIDKFPISRPNLTFSTLTVSNMSPEDSSIYLCSVEAGEGYGYTFGSGTRLTVV.